This T cell receptor beta chain was observed in a study of blood T cell repertoires in COVID-19. Looked up from germline, CDR1 is MDHEN and CDR2 is SYDVKM. The CDR3 is made up of 15 amino acids. V shed 7 bases and J 5 bases; nucleotides not matched to a gene: 11. Sequencing was performed with immunoSEQ multiplex PCR; in TCRdb, only in-frame clones are kept and a portion is missing. The table has about 230,000 clones, approximately 90% seen once; the top ten hold around a tenth. This chain uses TRBV28 with TRBJ1-5, with 7 positions matching TRBD1. The sequence came from a man aged 50 or older with COVID-19, enrolled during active disease. Sequenced material: peripheral blood. CDR3 nucleotide sequence: TGTGCCAGCACACCAAATAGGGGGCTGGATCAGCCCCAGCATTTT. Amino acid sequence: CASTPNRGLDQPQHF.